The clone carrying this T cell receptor (beta chain) has more than one count but fewer than ten. This sample was taken from a study of blood T cell repertoires in COVID-19. Study background: COVID-19 samples from acute and convalescent phases originated in the United States, Italy and Spain. Sources were T cells, B-cell-depleted T cells, or PBMCs; the material itself was cDNA or gDNA.

After removal of 3 bases from V and 3 bases from J, the junction contained 2 bases not matched to a gene. The CDR3 is made up of 14 amino acids. Per germline, CDR1 LNHDA and CDR2 SQIVND (reference sequence). Authors' methods: Amplifying reference gene primers gave estimates of nucleated cell counts. Libraries were prepared by immunoSEQ multiplex PCR; TCRdb keeps only in-frame clonotypes and omits some of them. V, J and clone size were drawn from that table, and D and trimming were deduced from the DNA. The top ten clones hold approximately 7.3% of a sample with approximately 81,000 clones, approximately 82% of them seen once.

This clonotype was sampled from a human donor in a cohort sampled during active COVID-19. Sequences were obtained from peripheral blood. V usage is TRBV19 and J usage is TRBJ2-5, with 9 bases matching TRBD1. CDR3 loop: CASSIRTGEETQYF. The CDR3 nucleotides are TGTGCCAGTAGTATCCGGACAGGGGAAGAGACCCAGTACTTC. Full variable domain (outside the CDR3, taken from reference TRBV19 and TRBJ2-5): DGGITQSPKYLFRKEGQNVTLSCEQNLNHDAMYWYRQDPGQGLRLIYYSQIVNDFQKGDIAEGYSVSREKKESFPLTVTSAQKNPTAFYLCASSIRTGEETQYFGPGTRLLVL.